This TCR beta chain came from a study of blood T cell repertoires in COVID-19. Study context: The study drew acute and convalescent COVID-19 samples from the United States, Italy and Spain. In each case, the material was cDNA or gDNA derived from T cells, B-cell-depleted T cells, or PBMCs.

The authors' processing: Amplification of reference gene primers provided the estimated nucleated cell counts. TCRdb's copy holds only in-frame clones and misses some; the assay was immunoSEQ multiplex PCR. The V and J calls and clone size were taken over from that table, and D and trimming were inferred from the DNA. The sample contains hundreds of thousands of clones, 89% of which appear only once. Trimming removed 6 bases at V and 5 bases at J, with 11 bases between. The germline V gene has CDR1 WNHNN and CDR2 SYGVQD (reference sequence). The CDR3 consists of 14 residues. The sample taken for sequencing was peripheral blood. The chain combines TRBV10-1 with TRBJ1-6; possible D gene TRBD1, 6 bases. This receptor was taken from a man aged 55 to 70 who had recovered from COVID-19. CDR3: CASSRDKDNSPLHF. The CDR3 DNA is TGCGCCAGCAGCCGGGACAAAGATAATTCACCCCTCCACTTT.